A single sample gave rise to the 22 T cell receptor beta chains below, sequenced in a study of CXCR3-negative and CXCR3-positive naive CD8 T cells (dated by TCRdb to between 2018 and 2021). The run used a NextSeq 550. The Human TCR Profiling Kit (MiLaboratory) was used to make UMI-labeled 5' RACE TRB cDNA libraries. After reprocessing by TCRdb, each CDR3 protein sequence is one entry, and no DNA is given. This sample's records show 4,500 to 6,500 distinct CDR3 sequences. The ten largest clones represent approximately 2% of the sample. Beyond this particular receptor, the publication reports: Compared with CXCR3-negative naive cells, CXCR3-positive naive cells had TRB CDR3s with higher hydrophobicity (lower Kidera factor 4), lower energy, and higher strength and volume indices.

Their antigen targets remain unknown. Material: naive CXCR3+ CD8+ T cells from blood. The intended sense of this specimen's cell subset or site label: CD45RO-CCR7+CD27+CD95- naive CD8+ T cells expressing CXCR3 (TNR3+). These receptors all come from a human donor in good health. Some clones in this sample may be carry-over from other donors' samples.

This clonotype is identified as medium-sized from frequency. The chain carries TRBV5-1 and TRBJ1-1; TCRdb returns TRBD1, unconfirmable since there is no DNA. CDR1 is SGHRS, CDR2 YFSETQ, per germline. This CDR3 has 14 amino acids. The CDR3 spells CASSPTGFGTEAFF.

The CDR3 protein is CAISESKYHSYEQYF. The V call is TRBV10-3, the J call TRBJ2-7. Germline V gene lookup returns CDR1 ENHRY and CDR2 SYGVKD. This CDR3 is 15 amino acids long.

This chain connects TRBV29-1 to TRBJ2-1; TCRdb proposes TRBD2, but this gene call is untestable without DNA. The CDR3 is 16 residues long. Per germline, CDR1 SQVTM and CDR2 ANQGSEA. CDR3: CSVEDPQRASYNEQFF.

This sequence joins TRBV4-3 and TRBJ2-7; there is no DNA to check the TCRdb D call of TRBD1. The CDR3 consists of 14 residues. Germline V gives CDR1 LGHNA, CDR2 YSLEER. CDR3 sequence reads: CASSQLQGLYEQYF.

The chain couples TRBV29-1 to TRBJ1-1; TCRdb's D call of TRBD1 is untestable without DNA. The CDR3 loop spans 15 amino acids. Per germline, CDR1 SQVTM and CDR2 ANQGSEA. This CDR3 reads CSVDPRGTGNTEAFF.

This clonotype registers medium-sized by frequency. The chain recombines TRBV5-5 with TRBJ2-3. The CDR3 totals 12 residues. From germline, CDR1 is SGHKS and CDR2 YYEKEE (reference sequence). CDR3: CASSLATDTQYF.

The genes are TRBV6-6 and TRBJ2-7; TCRdb picks TRBD1, but there is no DNA to check that call. The germline CDR1 and CDR2 sequences are MNHNY and SVGAGI (reference sequence). The CDR3 covers 13 residues. CDR3 residues: CASSYYRATEQYF.

According to its frequency, this clonotype is medium-sized. The chain links TRBV29-1 to TRBJ2-7; TCRdb proposes TRBD1, but this gene call is untestable without DNA. CDR1 SQVTM and CDR2 ANQGSEA come from the germline V gene. This CDR3 contains 16 residues. The CDR3 here is CSVEKDRGVSAYEQYF.

Measured by frequency, this clonotype is medium-sized (0.01 to 0.1%). The J gene is TRBJ2-3, the V gene TRBV10-3; without DNA, the TCRdb call of TRBD2 cannot be checked. CDR1 ENHRY and CDR2 SYGVKD come from the germline V gene. The CDR3 loop spans 15 amino acids. CDR3 sequence reads: CAISEERTSTDTQYF.

V is TRBV13 and J is TRBJ2-7; without DNA, the TCRdb call of TRBD2 cannot be checked. The germline gives CDR1 PRHDT, CDR2 FYEKMQ (reference sequence). The CDR3 totals 16 residues. The CDR3 loop is CASSSLGTSGSYEQYF.

V usage is TRBV29-1 and J usage is TRBJ1-1; TCRdb indicates TRBD1, and absent DNA this call remains unverified. The CDR3 has 12 residues. CDR1 and CDR2 (germline): SQVTM, ANQGSEA. The CDR3 here is CSAYTGGPEAFF.

This clonotype is medium-sized by frequency. The chain is built from TRBV20-1 and TRBJ2-1; TCRdb lists TRBD2, though no DNA is available to test this call. The CDR3 contains 12 residues. From germline, CDR1 is DFQATT and CDR2 SNEGSKA (reference sequence). The CDR3 reads CSAPTRTVEQFF.

This clonotype shows up as medium-sized by frequency. This chain joins TRBV13 and TRBJ2-1; TCRdb selects TRBD1, and the lack of DNA leaves this call unchecked. CDR1 is PRHDT, CDR2 FYEKMQ, per germline (reference sequence). The CDR3 covers 15 residues. Here the CDR3 reads CASSPEGAQRNEQFF. Full variable domain (remainder filled in from reference TRBV13 and TRBJ2-1): AAGVIQSPRHLIKEKRETATLKCYPIPRHDTVYWYQQGPGQDPQFLISFYEKMQSDKGSIPDRFSAQQFSDYHSELNMSSLELGDSALYFCASSPEGAQRNEQFFGPGTRLTVL.

This clonotype is deemed medium-sized by its frequency. Here the CDR3 reads CASSKRGSQGQNTEAFF. The chain carries TRBV21-1 and TRBJ1-1; there is no DNA to check the TCRdb D call of TRBD1. TRBV21-1 is designated a pseudogene. This CDR3 region has 17 residues.

Measured by frequency, this clonotype is large. This chain links TRBV13 with TRBJ1-1; the D call from TCRdb, TRBD1, cannot be confirmed without DNA. Germline CDR1 and CDR2: PRHDT and FYEKMQ (reference sequence). This CDR3 region has 16 residues. CDR3 region: CASSSRDLSVDTEAFF.

This clonotype is deemed medium-sized (0.01 to 0.1%) by its frequency. This chain links TRBV21-1 with TRBJ2-7. TRBV21-1 is noted as a pseudogene. The CDR3 has 14 residues. The CDR3 sequence is CASQSHRGLVEQYF.

The V call is TRBV19, the J call TRBJ1-1; TCRdb proposes TRBD1, but this gene call is untestable without DNA. The CDR3 spans 13 residues. Germline V gives CDR1 LNHDA, CDR2 SQIVND (reference sequence). The CDR3: CASAPGGITEAFF.

This chain joins TRBV12-3 or TRBV12-4 and TRBJ2-1; the D call of TRBD2 rests on TCRdb alone, since no DNA is present to check it. This CDR3 is built from 12 residues. This CDR3 reads CAISSPGTSAFF.

The CDR3 spells CASSRSEPRVTDTQYF. The chain links TRBV23-1 to TRBJ2-3; TCRdb's D call, TRBD2, is unchecked because there is no DNA. TRBV23-1 is assigned to the ORF class and has an uncertain function. The CDR3 extends over 16 amino acids.

In terms of frequency, this clonotype is medium-sized (0.01 to 0.1%). The gene calls are TRBV6-5 and TRBJ1-5; TCRdb lists TRBD1, though no DNA is available to test this call. CDR3 length: 15 residues. Germline CDR1 MNHEY, CDR2 SVGAGI. CDR3 protein: CASSATGGSNQPQHF.

The CDR3 protein is CSVVDNSYEQYF. This chain uses TRBV29-1 with TRBJ2-7. The CDR3 covers 12 residues. Germline V gene data show CDR1 as SQVTM and CDR2 as ANQGSEA.

This chain links TRBV6-6 with TRBJ2-1; checking the TCRdb D call of TRBD1 is not possible without DNA. Looked up from germline, CDR1 is MNHNY and CDR2 is SVGAGI (reference sequence). This CDR3 spans 13 amino acids. This CDR3 reads CASSYRDYDEQFF.